Ten or more counts support the clone carrying this T cell receptor beta chain. MiXCR was run by TCRdb on the 5' RACE reads, yielding one entry per CDR3 protein. The sample lists 93,000 or so distinct CDR3 sequences, roughly 10% seen once, with 3.1% in the top ten. Time point denoted: longitudinal time-point 3. The germline V gene has CDR1 SGHKS and CDR2 YYEKEE (reference sequence). This CDR3 has 16 amino acids. V shed 4 bases, J shed 7 bases, and the junction held 13 bases outside the gene matches. The record originates from a study of neurological immune-mediated disorders. Source material: PBMCs. This sequence originates from a female donor with HTLV-1-associated myelopathy (HAM/TSP). The chain joins TRBV5-5 to TRBJ2-1; 8 bases are shared with TRBD1. The CDR3 sequence is CASSRTPGQDINEQFF. Here the CDR3 DNA reads TGTGCCAGCAGCAGGACCCCGGGACAGGATATAAATGAGCAGTTCTTC.